This TCR beta chain was captured in a study of OX40 agonist ivuxolimab in advanced cancers. Study in general: Patients were infused with ivuxolimab every 2 weeks at 0.01 to 10 mg/kg. Head and neck, renal cell, melanoma or hepatocellular carcinoma were the cancers that dose-escalation patients had.

Libraries were prepared by immunoSEQ multiplex PCR; TCRdb keeps only in-frame clonotypes and omits some of them. The data contain approximately 81,000 clones, around 85% of them singletons. This CDR3 has 20 residues. The genes are TRBV7-5 and TRBJ2-6; the D call of TRBD1 is as the table states it, not checked on the DNA. TRBV7-5 is noted as a pseudogene. The material was CD4+ or CD8+ T cells sorted from blood, obtained in a trial of the OX40 agonist ivuxolimab. This TCR was sampled from an adult with an advanced solid tumor such as melanoma, head and neck, liver or kidney cancer. The CDR3 nucleotides are TGTGCCAGAAGCTTGAGGGGGCGCGACAGGAAATCCTCTGGGGCCAACGTCCTGACTTTC. It yields the protein CARSLRGRDRKSSGANVLTF.